This TCR beta chain was sequenced in a study of blood T cells in healthy people across ages. Across the whole study: The template switching approach captured approximately one barcoded beta molecule for every two T cells.

PBMCs numbering at least 6 million were isolated per sample. A second about 6 to 11 cycle PCR used barcoded and J-beta primers. A template-switch adaptor that had 12 random nucleotides put a tag on each cDNA molecule. At least 2.5 million CDR3-containing paired-end reads were obtained per sample. In TCRdb, the 5' RACE reads were re-called with MiXCR into one record per CDR3 protein. The repertoire has about 730,000 distinct CDR3 sequences, about 42% of them found once; the top ten carry around 20%. CDR3 length: 15 amino acids. The V gene end was trimmed by 1 base and the J gene end by 6 bases; junction bases not matched to a gene: 3. Germline V lookup: CDR1 SGHDN, CDR2 FVKESK.

The sample consisted of blood. This TCR derives from a woman aged 55-69 years in good health. The chain is built from TRBV14 and TRBJ1-4, with 9 bases fitting TRBD1. CDR3 in amino acids: CASSQGTGVHEKLFF. The CDR3 bases are TGTGCCAGCAGCCAAGGGACAGGGGTTCATGAAAAACTGTTTTTT.